The rows below give T cell receptor beta chains drawn from one sample of a study of shared clonotypes between healthy human individuals. The method was immunoSEQ multiplex PCR; TCRdb's version includes in-frame clones alone and lacks a portion of them. The sample gives approximately 2.4 million clones, nearly 97% of which show up once; about 0.13% is in the top ten. The sample taken for sequencing was naive CD4+ T cells sorted from blood. Every receptor here comes from a man younger than 30 in good health. Both conserved end residues are part of each CDR3. Fields, in order: D gene, V gene, J gene, clone size, CDR3 DNA, CDR3 protein. D genes are given only for firm matches. Not all rows give a size; the values are once, few, many and, for expanded clones, a class.

TRBD2	TRBV27	TRBJ2-7	NA	TGTGCCAGCAGTCCGGGACTAGCGGGAGTCTCTAACGAGCAGTACTTC	CASSPGLAGVSNEQYF
TRBD2	TRBV6-5	TRBJ2-7	NA	TGTGCCAGCAGCTCGGGGCCCGGGAGGGGCTACGAGCAGTACTTC	CASSSGPGRGYEQYF
TRBD2	TRBV5-1	TRBJ2-5	NA	TGCGCCAGCAGCTTGGGGTTGAGCGGGGTAATACAAGAGACCCAGTACTTC	CASSLGLSGVIQETQYF
TRBD1	TRBV18	TRBJ1-3	NA	TGTGCCAGCTCACCGGCGGACAGGGCCGGCACCATATATTTT	CASSPADRAGTIYF
TRBD2	TRBV5-4	TRBJ2-1	once	TGTGCCAGCAGCCAGACTAGCGGGGGGGCCATCTCCTACAATGAGCAGTTCTTC	CASSQTSGGAISYNEQFF
NA	TRBV27	TRBJ1-5	NA	TGTGCCAGCAGTTTGTTTAGGGTTTTGGATCAGCCCCAGCATTTT	CASSLFRVLDQPQHF
NA	TRBV19	TRBJ2-2	NA	TGTGCCAGTAGTATAAAGGGAACAGGTCAGCTGTTTTTT	CASSIKGTGQLFF
NA	TRBV9	TRBJ1-1	NA	TGTGCCAGCAGCGTAGTTGGAGGGTATACTGAAGCTTTCTTT	CASSVVGGYTEAFF
NA	TRBV5-1	TRBJ2-7	NA	TGCGCCAGCAGCTTCGTGGGGGCAGGGGATGGGGCCTACGAGCAGTACTTC	CASSFVGAGDGAYEQYF
TRBD2	TRBV5-1	TRBJ2-2	NA	TGCGCCAGCAGCTTCACCCCAGGGAGGGCGAACACCGGGGAGCTGTTTTTT	CASSFTPGRANTGELFF
NA	TRBV18	TRBJ1-6	few	TGTGCCAGCTCACCACCGGGTTCACCCCTCCACTTT	CASSPPGSPLHF
TRBD1	TRBV6-1	TRBJ1-3	NA	TGTGCCAGCACAACAGGGGACTCTGGAAACACCATATATTTT	CASTTGDSGNTIYF
TRBD1	TRBV6-1	TRBJ2-7	NA	TGTGCCAGCGCCGGGGACAGGGGTCCCGAGCAGTACTTC	CASAGDRGPEQYF
TRBD2	TRBV5-4	TRBJ2-7	NA	TGTGCCAGCAGCATACCACTAGCGGGAGCGTCCGAGCAGTACTTC	CASSIPLAGASEQYF
NA	TRBV7-9	TRBJ1-5	once	TGTGCCAGCAGCCCATCTTCGGTTCAGCCCCAGCATTTT	CASSPSSVQPQHF
NA	TRBV5-1	TRBJ2-6	NA	TGCGCCAGCAGCCGGGCGGGGGCCAACGTCCTGACTTTC	CASSRAGANVLTF
NA	TRBV7-9	TRBJ2-5	once	TGTGCCAGCAGCTTGGGCATTCAAGAGACCCAGTACTTC	CASSLGIQETQYF
NA	TRBV9	TRBJ1-2	NA	TGTGCCAGCAGCCCAACAGGGTGGGGTGGCAGGGATGGCTACACCTTC	CASSPTGWGGRDGYTF
NA	TRBV30	TRBJ1-2	NA	TGTGCCTGGAGAGCCACTTACAGAGCTAACTATGGCTACACCTTC	CAWRATYRANYGYTF
NA	TRBV30	TRBJ2-7	NA	TGTGCCTGGAGCTTCACAGGCTACGAGCAGTACTTC	CAWSFTGYEQYF
TRBD1	TRBV6-5	TRBJ1-2	NA	TGTGCCAGCAGTAACGGACAGGCATATGGCTACACCTTC	CASSNGQAYGYTF
NA	TRBV10-3	TRBJ2-5	once	TGTGCCATCAAAACTAGCTCTCAAGAGACCCAGTACTTC	CAIKTSSQETQYF
TRBD1	TRBV5-4	TRBJ2-5	NA	TGTGCCAGCAGCTCCCAGGGGGTGGAGACCCAGTACTTC	CASSSQGVETQYF
NA	TRBV2	TRBJ1-5	NA	TGTGCCAGCAGTGGACGGGGGAATCAGCCCCAGCATTTT	CASSGRGNQPQHF
TRBD1	TRBV6-1	TRBJ1-2	NA	TGTGCCAGCAGTGCGCCGGGACAGGGGATCTATGGCTACACCTTC	CASSAPGQGIYGYTF
NA	TRBV28	TRBJ1-2	NA	TGTGCCAGCAAAGGCGGGGCCGGCGGCTATGGCTACACCTTC	CASKGGAGGYGYTF
TRBD1	TRBV9	TRBJ2-3	once	TGTGCCAGCAGCGTAGAAACAGGGGGTAAAGATACGCAGTATTTT	CASSVETGGKDTQYF
NA	TRBV6-5	TRBJ1-1	NA	TGTGCCAGCAGTTCGGGCAGTAAGAACACTGAAGCTTTCTTT	CASSSGSKNTEAFF
NA	TRBV6-1	TRBJ2-3	NA	TGTGCCAGCAATAGGCCAGGGGCGGATACGCAGTATTTT	CASNRPGADTQYF
NA	TRBV28	TRBJ2-3	NA	TGTGCCAGCAGGCCAGGAGGCCCGCAGGGGGGCGGCGATACGCAGTATTTT	CASRPGGPQGGGDTQYF
NA	TRBV19	TRBJ2-2	NA	TGTGCCAGTAGTATTGCGGGTAAATGGAACACCGGGGAGCTGTTTTTT	CASSIAGKWNTGELFF
TRBD1	TRBV11-2	TRBJ2-7	NA	TGTGCCAGCAGCTTAGGGGGACAGGGGATACCCTACGAGCAGTACTTC	CASSLGGQGIPYEQYF
NA	TRBV28	TRBJ1-6	NA	TGTGCCAGCAGTTTAGGGGGGCCTCTGAATTCACCCCTCCACTTT	CASSLGGPLNSPLHF
TRBD1	TRBV30	TRBJ1-6	NA	TGTGCCTGGACCCGGGGGACAGGAGATTTGGCCCTCCACTTT	CAWTRGTGDLALHF
NA	TRBV18	TRBJ2-5	NA	TGTGCCAGCTCACCACCGTCCTTACCCTGGGAGACCCAGTACTTC	CASSPPSLPWETQYF
TRBD1	TRBV5-1	TRBJ1-3	NA	TGCGCCAGCAACTGGACAGGGTCCTTCTCTGGAAACACCATATATTTT	CASNWTGSFSGNTIYF
TRBD2	TRBV7-8	TRBJ2-1	once	TGTGCCAGCAGCTTAGCTAGCGGGAGGGCCGGAGGCAATGAGCAGTTCTTC	CASSLASGRAGGNEQFF
NA	TRBV19	TRBJ2-2	once	TGTGCCAGTAGTATAACAGGGACGGACGGGGAGCTGTTTTTT	CASSITGTDGELFF
TRBD1	TRBV10-3	TRBJ1-2	NA	TGTGCCATCAGTGGTGGGGACAGGGGGCGTGGGAGCTATGGCTACACCTTC	CAISGGDRGRGSYGYTF
NA	TRBV28	TRBJ1-2	once	TGTGCCAGCAGCCGAGAGTATGGCTACACCTTC	CASSREYGYTF
NA	TRBV7-2	TRBJ1-2	once	TGTGCCAGCAGCTTCTCTCCGGGCCCTCTCGAACCTGGCTACACCTTC	CASSFSPGPLEPGYTF
NA	TRBV2	TRBJ1-2	NA	TGTGCCAGCAGTGATGGAGGGGTGGGTGCCTATGGCTACACCTTC	CASSDGGVGAYGYTF
TRBD1	TRBV6-5	TRBJ1-2	NA	TGTGCCAGCAGGCCCGGGACAGTGAACTATGGCTACACCTTC	CASRPGTVNYGYTF
TRBD1	TRBV27	TRBJ2-7	NA	TGTGCCAGCAGAGACAGGGACCACTACGAGCAGTACTTC	CASRDRDHYEQYF
NA	TRBV6-1	TRBJ1-3	NA	TGTGCCAGCAGTGAGTGGCGGTCCTCTGGAAACACCATATATTTT	CASSEWRSSGNTIYF
NA	TRBV4-1	TRBJ2-2	NA	TGCGCCAGCAGCCAAGTTGGGGTTGGGGAGCTGTTTTTT	CASSQVGVGELFF
NA	TRBV6-5	TRBJ1-3	once	TGTGCCACTAGTATGGGCAGAAAATCTGGAAACACCATATATTTT	CATSMGRKSGNTIYF
TRBD1	TRBV6-5	TRBJ2-2	NA	TGTGCCAGCAGTTACCGGGACAGTCCTCCGACCGGGGAGCTGTTTTTT	CASSYRDSPPTGELFF
NA	TRBV4-3	TRBJ1-4	NA	TGCGCCAGCAGCCAAGATCTTTCAACTAATGAAAAACTGTTTTTT	CASSQDLSTNEKLFF
NA	TRBV6-5	TRBJ1-6	NA	TGTGCCAGCAGTTACGGAGGAAGCTCCTATAATTCACCCCTCCACTTT	CASSYGGSSYNSPLHF
TRBD1	TRBV28	TRBJ1-3	NA	TGTGCCAGCAGTTCCCCGGGACAGGGGCACGGAAACACCATATATTTT	CASSSPGQGHGNTIYF
TRBD1	TRBV11-2	TRBJ1-1	NA	TGTGCCAGCAGCTTGCGGGACAGGCCGAACACTGAAGCTTTCTTT	CASSLRDRPNTEAFF
TRBD2	TRBV6-6	TRBJ2-5	NA	TGTGCCAGCAGTTACACTATAGCGGGAGGGGGGGAGACCCAGTACTTC	CASSYTIAGGGETQYF
NA	TRBV30	TRBJ1-1	few	TGTGCCTGGAGTGTTCCCCTGACAGAGAACACTGAAGCTTTCTTT	CAWSVPLTENTEAFF
TRBD2	TRBV7-3	TRBJ2-2	NA	TGTGCCAGCAGCCCCTCGGGGGGGAACACCGGGGAGCTGTTTTTT	CASSPSGGNTGELFF
NA	TRBV7-8	TRBJ2-7	NA	TGTGCCAGCAGCTTAGGGGGCATAGATTATTACGAGCAGTACTTC	CASSLGGIDYYEQYF
NA	TRBV7-9	TRBJ2-5	NA	TGTGCCAGCAGCTTACTCGGGGAAAGTCGAGAGACCCAGTACTTC	CASSLLGESRETQYF